These 24 T cell receptor beta chains came from one sample sequenced in a study of T-cell reconstitution after alpha-beta-depleted transplantation in children. TCRbeta library preparation incorporated unique molecular identifiers. TCRdb passed the PCR reads through MiXCR, listing each CDR3 protein once. The sample includes about 830,000 distinct CDR3 sequences, under 20% of them seen just once. This specimen was PBMCs, mostly from graft donor cells, taken 360 days after TCRalphabeta/CD19-depleted stem cell transplant. The receptor set was obtained from a male patient under 18 who had a stem cell transplant for acute lymphoblastic leukemia, so the T cells may come from the graft donor.

Regarding this clonotype: The junction departs from the called germline gene at one end, perhaps through a read error. This CDR3 is CATSQVSKREGPHSREFF. The DNA for the CDR3 is TGTGCCACCAGCCAAGTGTCAAAGCGGGAGGGCCCCCATTCGAGGGAGTTCTTC. The chain carries TRBV3-1 and TRBJ2-1; TRBD2 matches 10 bases. Germline values: CDR1 LGHDT, CDR2 YNNKEL (reference sequence). There are 18 residues in the CDR3.

The chain uses TRBV5-1 and TRBJ1-5; TRBD1 might be the D (5 bases). This CDR3 spans 16 amino acids. In germline, CDR1 is SGHRS, CDR2 YFSETQ. V lost 0 bases and J 0 bases, leaving 10 bases between the germline ends. Here the CDR3 DNA reads TGCGCCAGCAGCTTGGGGGACGTCCTTAGCAATCAGCCCCAGCATTTT. It translates to CASSLGDVLSNQPQHF. Based on the CDR3 plus reference TRBV5-1 and TRBJ1-5, the full variable domain is KAGVTQTPRYLIKTRGQQVTLSCSPISGHRSVSWYQQTPGQGLQFLFEYFSETQRNKGNFPGRFSGRQFSNSRSEMNVSTLELGDSALYLCASSLGDVLSNQPQHFGDGTRLSIL.

This clonotype has just a few counts. The gene calls are TRBV6-5 and TRBJ2-1; 9 bases fit TRBD2. The V and J ends lost 4 bases and 8 bases, in that order; junction bases with no gene match: 12. The CDR3 sequence is 16 residues long. CDR1 is MNHEY, CDR2 SVGAGI, per germline. The CDR3 here is CASSSPGLASTDEQFF. The CDR3 coding sequence is TGTGCCAGCAGTTCGCCGGGACTAGCTTCTACAGATGAGCAGTTCTTC.

This clonotype came up a few times. The chain recombines TRBV10-3 with TRBJ1-1; 8 bases fit TRBD1. The CDR3 is 13 amino acids. The V gene end was trimmed by 9 bases and the J gene end by 4 bases; junction bases not matched to a gene: 7. Germline assignment: CDR1 ENHRY and CDR2 SYGVKD. CDR3 sequence: CAISDRVFTEAFF. CDR3 DNA sequence: TGTGCCATTTCGGACAGGGTCTTCACTGAAGCTTTCTTT.

V gene TRBV11-2 combines with J gene TRBJ1-1, with 9 positions matching TRBD1. CDR3 length: 15 residues. Germline CDR1 is SGHAT and CDR2 is FQNNGV. V trimming: 5 bases; J trimming: 2 bases; junction bases outside the gene matches: 6. The DNA of the CDR3 is TGTGCCAGCAGCGCATACAGGGGGCTTAACACTGAAGCTTTCTTT. It is translated as CASSAYRGLNTEAFF.

This clonotype came up a few times. The V and J genes are TRBV4-1 and TRBJ2-1, with D hard to call. The CDR3 spans 14 residues. V lost 2 bases and J lost 4, with 9 bases in between. Germline loops: CDR1 MGHRA, CDR2 YSYEKL. CDR3 bases: TGCGCCAGCAGCCAATTCTTACGGTACAATGAGCAGTTCTTC. Translated: CASSQFLRYNEQFF.

This clonotype was counted a few times. The chain uses TRBV7-3 and TRBJ1-1, with 7 nucleotides matching TRBD1. Germline V CDR1 and CDR2: SGHTA, FQGTGA. The ends lost 4 bases at V and 2 bases at J; junction bases unmatched: 4. This CDR3 spans 14 amino acids. CDR3 coding DNA: TGTGCCAGCAGCTCCGGACAGGCCAACACTGAAGCTTTCTTT. This sequence encodes CASSSGQANTEAFF.

The J gene is TRBJ1-6, the V gene TRBV12-3 or TRBV12-4; D is possibly TRBD1 (5 bases). This CDR3 has 13 amino acids. V was clipped by 8 bases and J by 14 bases, with 19 bases between them. The CDR3 region is CASSQQARSSLHF. CDR3 nucleotides: TGTGCCAGCTCCCAACAGGCTCGCTCATCCCTCCACTTT.

In its sample, this clonotype was seen a few times. The chain recombines TRBV9 with TRBJ2-3, with unresolved D. The V gene lost 7 bases and the J gene lost 5 bases, with 14 bases spanning the gap. The CDR3 is 13 residues long. Germline assignment: CDR1 SGDLS and CDR2 YYNGEE. The CDR3 DNA follows: TGTGCCAGCTCCCTCCGCCTTAGAGATACGCAGTATTTT. Protein sequence: CASSLRLRDTQYF.

V and J are TRBV29-1 and TRBJ2-1; tentative D call: TRBD2 (6 bases). V was shortened by 7 bases and J by 8 bases, with 9 bases between the two germline ends. Germline CDR1 and CDR2: SQVTM and ANQGSEA. The CDR3 loop spans 10 amino acids. The CDR3 sequence is CSGGDHEQFF. The CDR3 nucleotides read TGCAGCGGCGGGGACCATGAGCAGTTCTTC.

This clonotype was observed a handful of times. The genes are TRBV18 and TRBJ2-3, with D possibly TRBD2 on 5 matching bases. V lost 0 bases and J lost 2, with 9 bases in between. The CDR3 is made up of 15 amino acids. Germline CDR1 is KGHSH and CDR2 is LQKENI. In nucleotides, the CDR3 is TGTGCCAGCTCACCACCGGCGGAGGACACAGATACGCAGTATTTT. It encodes CASSPPAEDTDTQYF.

The V gene is TRBV5-6, the J gene TRBJ2-1; D is ambiguous. V was clipped by 2 bases and J by 0 bases, with 12 bases between them. Germline V CDR1 and CDR2: SGHDT, YYEEEE. The CDR3 runs 16 residues. CDR3 bases: TGTGCCAGCAGCTTCATCATCGAAAGCTCCTACAATGAGCAGTTCTTC. Amino acid sequence: CASSFIIESSYNEQFF.

The chain joins TRBV1 to TRBJ2-1. TRBV1 is deemed a pseudogene. There are 11 residues in the CDR3. DNA for the CDR3: TGCACCAGCAGCCAGGGATTTGAGCAGTTCTTC. It translates to CTSSQGFEQFF.

This clonotype was seen a few times. The rearrangement joins TRBV25-1 to TRBJ2-7; no definite D call. Germline V gives CDR1 MGHDK, CDR2 SYGVNS. The CDR3 runs to 17 residues. V was clipped by 3 bases and J by 3 bases, with 21 bases between them. The CDR3 is CASSDSGRTMNLYEQYF. The CDR3 bases are TGTGCCAGCAGTGATAGTGGGCGGACCATGAACCTCTACGAGCAGTACTTC.

The V and J genes are TRBV25-1 and TRBJ2-5; 7 positions agree with TRBD2. The V and J ends lost 2 bases and 5 bases, in that order; junction bases with no gene match: 5. The CDR3 runs to 14 residues. Germline lookup yields CDR1 MGHDK and CDR2 SYGVNS. In nucleotides, the CDR3 is TGTGCCAGCAGTGAAATTGGGGGAGGGGAGACCCAGTACTTC. It translates to CASSEIGGGETQYF.

The chain is built from TRBV27 and TRBJ2-7; D is uncertain. There are 15 residues in the CDR3. CDR1 is MNHEY, CDR2 SMNVEV, per germline (reference sequence). V shed 1 base and J shed 1 base, with 11 bases lying between them. Here the CDR3 DNA reads TGTGCCAGCAGTTTATTGGCAGCCCCTTCCTACGAGCAGTACTTC. Its translation is CASSLLAAPSYEQYF.

The chain carries TRBV7-2 and TRBJ1-2; a weak D match, TRBD1 (5 bases). The length of the CDR3 is 14 residues. Germline V lookup: CDR1 SGHTA, CDR2 FQGNSA. V gave up 3 bases and J gave up 7 bases, with 15 bases separating them. CDR3 protein: CASSFPGPGFGYTF. CDR3 nucleotide sequence: TGTGCCAGCAGCTTCCCAGGGCCGGGGTTTGGCTACACCTTC.

In this sample, this clonotype turned up a few times. The chain is built from TRBV24-1 and TRBJ1-2, with D perhaps matching TRBD1 (6 bases). The CDR3 length is 13 residues. V was pared by 6 bases and J by 1 base, with 8 bases between. Germline assignment: CDR1 KGHDR and CDR2 SFDVKD. This chain's CDR3 is CATSTDSNYGYTF. The CDR3 nucleotides read TGTGCCACCAGTACGGACAGTAACTATGGCTACACCTTC.

This clonotype was observed a handful of times. The genes are TRBV12-3 or TRBV12-4 and TRBJ2-7, with TRBD1 identical over 7 bases. Trimming cost V 10 bases and J 0 bases; bases outside gene matches: 6. The CDR3 contains 13 residues. The CDR3 region is CATSRQGSYEQYF. The CDR3 DNA is TGTGCCACCAGCCGACAGGGCTCCTACGAGCAGTACTTC.

The CDR3 loop reads CASSLIWDAQYF. DNA of the CDR3: TGTGCCAGCAGTTTGATCTGGGACGCGCAGTATTTT. The V gene is TRBV12-3 or TRBV12-4, the J gene TRBJ2-3; D is tentatively TRBD1 or TRBD2 (5 bases each). The CDR3 totals 12 residues. The V end was cut by 3 bases, the J end by 10 bases, with 11 bases between.

This clonotype has a count of ten or more. J is TRBJ2-2 and V is TRBV5-1; D call uncertain. This CDR3 has 15 amino acids. Germline V gives CDR1 SGHRS, CDR2 YFSETQ. The V gene lost 2 bases and the J gene lost 0 bases, with 8 bases spanning the gap. CDR3 in DNA: TGCGCCAGCAGCTTACAGCCTTCGAACACCGGGGAGCTGTTTTTT. Protein: CASSLQPSNTGELFF. Combining the CDR3 with reference TRBV5-1 and TRBJ2-2 gives the whole variable domain KAGVTQTPRYLIKTRGQQVTLSCSPISGHRSVSWYQQTPGQGLQFLFEYFSETQRNKGNFPGRFSGRQFSNSRSEMNVSTLELGDSALYLCASSLQPSNTGELFFGEGSRLTVL.

The V and J genes are TRBV6-2 or TRBV6-3 and TRBJ2-2; D is undetermined. This CDR3 is 14 amino acids long. In germline, CDR1 is MNHEY, CDR2 SVGEGT. The ends were cut back, 2 bases at V and 4 bases at J, with 8 bases in the middle. The CDR3 spells CASSYALITGELFF. The DNA of the CDR3 is TGTGCCAGCAGTTACGCTCTTATCACCGGGGAGCTGTTTTTT.

The chain employs TRBV30 and TRBJ2-1; D possibly uses TRBD1 or TRBD2 (5 bases each). V lost 1 base, J lost 3 bases, and 10 bases lay in between. The CDR3 contains 14 residues. CDR1 and CDR2 (germline): GTSNPN, SVGIG (reference sequence). Here the CDR3 DNA reads TGTGCCTGGAGTGGAGGGGCTTACTACAATGAGCAGTTCTTC. As protein: CAWSGGAYYNEQFF.

This clonotype was detected many times. The rearrangement links TRBV29-1 to TRBJ2-5; 11 bases line up with TRBD2. The junction had 8 bases not matched to a gene; V was cut back by 5 bases and J by 3 bases. Looked up from germline, CDR1 is SQVTM and CDR2 is ANQGSEA. The CDR3 totals 15 residues. This CDR3 reads CSVPATSGTKETQYF. In DNA, the CDR3 is TGCAGCGTTCCGGCGACTAGCGGGACTAAAGAGACCCAGTACTTC.